A selection of T cell receptor beta chains follows, all from one sample in a study of blood T cell repertoires in COVID-19. The repertoire was sequenced with immunoSEQ multiplex PCR; TCRdb's copy has only in-frame clones and lacks some. The sample has about 94,000 clones, around nine tenths seen once. Sequenced: peripheral blood. All receptors come from a woman older than 75 with acute or convalescent COVID-19. CDR3s include the opening cysteine and the closing phenylalanine or tryptophan. The D gene is left open where the match is weak. Where a row states a size, it is once, few, many or the class of an expanded clone; other rows omit it.

clone size	CDR3 length	D gene	V gene	J gene	CDR3 protein	CDR3 DNA
-	14	TRBD1	TRBV18	TRBJ2-5	CASSPPQGQETQYF	TGTGCCAGCTCACCACCACAGGGGCAAGAGACCCAGTACTTC
once	12	-	TRBV10-1	TRBJ1-4	CAIGLGDEKLFF	TGCGCCATCGGACTCGGGGATGAAAAACTGTTTTTT
-	15	TRBD1	TRBV19	TRBJ1-4	CASSIPDGQGGKLFF	TGTGCCAGTAGTATCCCCGATGGACAGGGGGGAAAACTGTTTTTT
-	13	-	TRBV19	TRBJ1-4	CASSTGFAEKLFF	TGTGCCAGTAGTACAGGGTTCGCTGAAAAACTGTTTTTT
-	14	TRBD1	TRBV9	TRBJ2-7	CASSVGQGAREQYF	TGTGCCAGCAGCGTAGGACAGGGGGCCCGCGAGCAGTACTTC
-	17	TRBD1	TRBV5-5	TRBJ1-3	CASSLTGGYSSGNTIYF	TGTGCCAGCAGCTTAACAGGGGGCTACAGCTCTGGAAACACCATATATTTT
-	14	-	TRBV10-2	TRBJ1-6	CASSPWGQNSPLHF	TGCGCCAGCTCCCCCTGGGGGCAAAATTCACCCCTCCACTTT
-	13	-	TRBV12-3/TRBV12-4	TRBJ1-1	CASSPGGRTEAFF	TGTGCCAGCAGTCCAGGTGGCCGCACTGAAGCTTTCTTT
few	15	-	TRBV2	TRBJ2-7	CASTAGGSRAYEQYF	TGTGCCAGCACCGCCGGGGGTAGTAGGGCCTACGAGCAGTACTTC
-	19	-	TRBV6-2/TRBV6-3	TRBJ2-1	CASSYRSKNSRGSYNEQFF	TGTGCCAGCAGTTACCGGTCCAAAAACTCCCGGGGGTCCTACAATGAGCAGTTCTTC
-	15	TRBD1	TRBV10-3	TRBJ1-3	CAISESTGGSNTIYF	TGTGCCATCAGTGAGTCTACAGGGGGCTCAAACACCATATATTTT
-	13	-	TRBV11-3	TRBJ2-2	CASKAEYTGELFF	TGTGCCAGCAAGGCGGAATACACCGGGGAGCTGTTTTTT
-	16	TRBD2	TRBV27	TRBJ2-1	CASSLLAGGSYNEQFF	TGTGCCAGCAGTTTACTAGCGGGAGGCTCCTACAATGAGCAGTTCTTC
-	16	TRBD2	TRBV4-3	TRBJ2-1	CASSQWRGASYNEQFF	TGCGCCAGCAGCCAATGGCGGGGGGCCTCCTACAATGAGCAGTTCTTC
few	13	-	TRBV12-3/TRBV12-4	TRBJ1-2	CASSFPQTRGYTF	TGTGCCAGCAGTTTCCCACAGACCCGGGGCTACACCTTC
-	17	TRBD2	TRBV19	TRBJ2-1	CASSTTPGLMSYNEQFF	TGTGCCAGTAGTACTACCCCGGGACTAATGAGCTACAATGAGCAGTTCTTC
once	15	-	TRBV6-1	TRBJ2-7	CASSEGPGSSYEQYF	TGTGCCAGCAGTGAAGGCCCAGGGTCATCCTACGAGCAGTACTTC
-	14	-	TRBV5-4	TRBJ1-1	CASSRDGWDTEAFF	TGTGCCAGCAGCCGAGACGGGTGGGACACTGAAGCTTTCTTT
-	13	-	TRBV27	TRBJ2-1	CASSLEVSLEQFF	TGTGCCAGCAGTTTAGAGGTCTCCCTAGAGCAGTTCTTC
-	14	TRBD1	TRBV5-1	TRBJ1-1	CASSTGQDLTEAFF	TGCGCCAGCAGCACCGGACAGGACCTCACTGAAGCTTTCTTT
few	15	-	TRBV4-3	TRBJ1-5	CASSQARSGGQPQHF	TGCGCCAGCAGCCAAGCGAGGAGCGGAGGCCAGCCCCAGCATTTT
-	15	-	TRBV2	TRBJ1-3	CASSHREGPGNTIYF	TGTGCCAGCAGTCACAGGGAGGGTCCTGGAAACACCATATATTTT
-	13	-	TRBV6-5	TRBJ1-1	CASSTGLNTEAFF	TGTGCCAGCAGTACAGGGTTGAACACTGAAGCTTTCTTT
-	16	-	TRBV13	TRBJ1-1	CASSPRSSGLNTEAFF	TGTGCCAGCAGCCCAAGGTCGTCAGGGCTTAACACTGAAGCTTTCTTT
-	15	TRBD1	TRBV5-1	TRBJ1-4	CASSPDRAPNEKLFF	TGCGCCAGCAGCCCCGACAGGGCCCCTAATGAAAAACTGTTTTTT
-	14	TRBD2	TRBV19	TRBJ2-1	CASREGGPINEQFF	TGTGCCAGTAGAGAGGGAGGGCCTATCAATGAGCAGTTCTTC
few	18	TRBD2	TRBV6-1	TRBJ2-1	CASSAGTSSVSSYNEQFF	TGTGCCAGCAGTGCTGGGACTAGCTCCGTGAGCTCCTACAATGAGCAGTTCTTC
-	16	-	TRBV27	TRBJ1-1	CASSFLDLGLPTEAFF	TGTGCCAGCAGTTTCCTCGACCTGGGACTTCCCACTGAAGCTTTCTTT
-	13	-	TRBV10-3	TRBJ1-2	CALATGMNYGYTF	TGTGCCTTAGCGACGGGAATGAACTATGGCTACACCTTC
-	14	-	TRBV6-5	TRBJ1-6	CASRTREVGSPLHF	TGTGCCAGCAGGACGAGGGAGGTCGGTTCACCCCTCCACTTT
once	16	TRBD2	TRBV3-1/TRBV3-2	TRBJ2-7	CASSQELAGVTYEQYF	TGTGCCAGCAGCCAAGAACTAGCGGGAGTAACCTACGAGCAGTACTTC
-	16	TRBD2	TRBV2	TRBJ2-1	CASSRQRLAGVYEQFF	TGTGCCAGCAGTCGCCAACGACTAGCGGGAGTATATGAGCAGTTCTTC
-	11	-	TRBV7-9	TRBJ2-1	CASSQANEQFF	TGTGCCAGCAGCCAAGCAAATGAGCAGTTCTTC
-	14	-	TRBV5-1	TRBJ1-3	CASSRDTSGNTIYF	TGCGCCAGCAGCCGTGACACCTCTGGAAACACCATATATTTT
-	14	TRBD1	TRBV2	TRBJ1-5	CASSEQGADQPQHF	TGTGCCAGCAGTGAACAGGGGGCGGATCAGCCCCAGCATTTT
-	17	TRBD1	TRBV5-1	TRBJ2-5	CASSLVSGTGRGETQYF	TGCGCCAGCAGCTTGGTTTCCGGGACAGGGAGGGGAGAGACCCAGTACTTC
-	13	TRBD1	TRBV29-1	TRBJ2-7	CSAGTGGFYEQYF	TGCAGCGCCGGGACAGGGGGCTTCTACGAGCAGTACTTC
-	17	TRBD2	TRBV4-2	TRBJ2-4	CASSQEASGRGQNIQYF	TGTGCCAGCAGCCAGGAAGCTAGCGGGAGGGGGCAAAACATTCAGTACTTC
once	15	TRBD2	TRBV19	TRBJ2-1	CASNQGREGHNEQFF	TGTGCCAGTAACCAGGGGCGGGAGGGTCACAATGAGCAGTTCTTC
-	15	-	TRBV9	TRBJ1-6	CASSVARGRDSPLHF	TGTGCCAGCAGCGTAGCACGGGGGAGGGATTCACCCCTCCACTTT